This T cell receptor (beta chain) was documented in a study of T cell responses to AZD1222 COVID-19 vaccine. Of note for this clone: The antigen remains undetermined.

Study-wide points: Most donors were white British, females outnumbered males, and clonal diversity was possibly underestimated. Spike as a whole was targeted by vaccine-associated CD4 TCRs, dominant at 160-218 and 743-854. Reportedly, nearly half the spike-specific TCRs target unmutated variant regions. Spike-specific TCR breadth and depth grew following two AZD1222 doses.

Measured with immunoSEQ multiplex PCR; TCRdb has only the in-frame clones, and not every one. Among over 140,000 clones, about nine tenths were seen once, and the ten largest hold about 5%. With 8 bases removed from V and 3 bases from J, the gap between germline ends came to 11 bases. Per the germline V gene, CDR1 is MNHEY and CDR2 is SVGAGI. The CDR3 consists of 12 residues. This receptor was obtained from an adult in good health. The rearrangement links TRBV6-5 to TRBJ2-7; D perhaps matches TRBD2 (6 bases). Source: peripheral blood, taken on day 0 of AZD1222 vaccination. CDR3 coding DNA: TGTGCCAGCCGGGACTCACGCTACGAGCAGTACTTC. This gives the protein CASRDSRYEQYF.